These 11 T cell receptor beta chains came from one sample sequenced in a study of blood T cell repertoires in COVID-19. Some clones are missing from TCRdb's copy, which holds only in-frame ones; the method was immunoSEQ multiplex PCR. The sample shows roughly 180,000 clones, approximately 86% of them seen only once. Specimen: peripheral blood. The receptor set was obtained from a man in his sixties with acute or convalescent COVID-19.

This rearrangement joins TRBV7-2 to TRBJ2-1, with D possibly TRBD2 on 6 matching bases. The V end lost 2 bases, the J end lost 0 bases, and 14 bases lay between the germline ends. CDR3 length: 17 residues. From germline, CDR1 is SGHTA and CDR2 FQGNSA. DNA for the CDR3: TGTGCCAGCAGCTTATCGTTTCGGGAGAGCTCCTACAATGAGCAGTTCTTC. Translation: CASSLSFRESSYNEQFF.

V is TRBV28 and J is TRBJ2-7; 11 positions agree with TRBD2. Germline CDR1 is MDHEN and CDR2 is SYDVKM. Germline trimming cut 6 bases from V and 4 bases from J; bases unmatched to any gene: 8. The CDR3 runs to 15 residues. The CDR3 DNA reads as TGTGCCAGCAGCCCCCCGACTAGCGGGAAATACGAGCAGTACTTC. Translating gives CASSPPTSGKYEQYF.

The chain couples TRBV28 to TRBJ1-1, with a weak D call TRBD1 (5 bases). Trimming took off 7 bases at V and 1 base at J, with 16 bases between the two ends. The CDR3 consists of 15 residues. The germline V gene encodes CDR1 MDHEN and CDR2 SYDVKM. Here the CDR3 DNA reads TGTGCCAGCACCCCTCTAAAGGGGCAGAACACTGAAGCTTTCTTT. It codes for CASTPLKGQNTEAFF.

The chain has TRBV19 and TRBJ2-2, with TRBD2 as a possible D gene (5 bases). Deletions cut 4 bases from V and 4 bases from J, with 10 bases between. In germline, CDR1 is LNHDA, CDR2 SQIVND (reference sequence). The CDR3 runs 14 residues. CDR3 DNA: TGTGCCAGTAGTACGCGGGCCACCACCGGGGAGCTGTTTTTT. It yields the protein CASSTRATTGELFF. Looking up the rest from reference TRBV19 and TRBJ2-2 gives the full variable domain: DGGITQSPKYLFRKEGQNVTLSCEQNLNHDAMYWYRQDPGQGLRLIYYSQIVNDFQKGDIAEGYSVSREKKESFPLTVTSAQKNPTAFYLCASSTRATTGELFFGEGSRLTVL.

With respect to this clone: One junction end disagrees with the germline gene, perhaps due to a read error. This chain uses TRBV28 with TRBJ1-5, with no clear D. Per germline, CDR1 MDHEN and CDR2 SYDVKM. There are 11 residues in the CDR3. In nucleotides, the CDR3 is TGTGCCAGCAGATTGCCGGGGTTCTTGAGATTT. This codes for CASRLPGFLRF.

The chain links TRBV7-8 to TRBJ2-1; 10 nucleotides agree with TRBD1. The V gene's germline CDR1 is SGHVS and CDR2 FQNEAQ. The CDR3 is made up of 14 amino acids. V trimming: 6 bases; J trimming: 15 bases; junction bases outside the gene matches: 14. The chain's CDR3 is CASSHDVGQGLGFF. The CDR3 nucleotides are TGTGCCAGCAGTCATGACGTGGGACAGGGGTTAGGGTTCTTC.

J is TRBJ2-1 and V is TRBV28, with a tentative D call TRBD2 (6 bases). The germline CDR1 and CDR2 sequences are MDHEN and SYDVKM. The CDR3 consists of 17 residues. The ends were cut back, 2 bases at V and 2 bases at J, with 16 bases in the middle. This CDR3 reads CASSLGWRAGPYNEQFF. The CDR3 DNA sequence: TGTGCCAGCAGTTTAGGGTGGCGGGCGGGACCCTACAATGAGCAGTTCTTC. The whole variable domain, filled in from reference TRBV28 and TRBJ2-1, reads DVKVTQSSRYLVKRTGEKVFLECVQDMDHENMFWYRQDPGLGLRLIYFSYDVKMKEKGDIPEGYSVSREKKERFSLILESASTNQTSMYLCASSLGWRAGPYNEQFFGPGTRLTVL.

The rearrangement joins TRBV7-2 to TRBJ2-7, with D maybe TRBD2 (5 bases). The germline CDR1 and CDR2 sequences are SGHTA and FQGNSA. The CDR3 consists of 14 residues. Trimming took 1 base from V and 7 from J, leaving 14 bases between them. This CDR3 reads CASSLGGGLSEQYF. CDR3 in DNA: TGTGCCAGCAGCTTAGGAGGTGGACTCTCTGAGCAGTACTTC.

This chain connects TRBV6-5 to TRBJ1-2; 8 bases line up with TRBD1. CDR1 is MNHEY and CDR2 is SVGAGI in the germline V gene. V gave up 5 bases and J gave up 0 bases; unmatched junction bases: 5. The CDR3 contains 15 residues. The CDR3 DNA is TGTGCCAGCAGTCTTCACAGGGGGGCTAACTATGGCTACACCTTC. Translated: CASSLHRGANYGYTF.

The V gene is TRBV5-1, the J gene TRBJ2-5; possible D gene TRBD1, 5 bases. This CDR3 contains 13 residues. Per germline, CDR1 SGHRS and CDR2 YFSETQ. V shed 4 bases and J shed 1 base, with 8 bases lying between them. The CDR3 DNA follows: TGCGCCAGCAGCCGGACACCCCAAGAGACCCAGTACTTC. Residues: CASSRTPQETQYF. Filled out from reference TRBV5-1 and TRBJ2-5, the complete variable domain reads KAGVTQTPRYLIKTRGQQVTLSCSPISGHRSVSWYQQTPGQGLQFLFEYFSETQRNKGNFPGRFSGRQFSNSRSEMNVSTLELGDSALYLCASSRTPQETQYFGPGTRLLVL.

The rearrangement links TRBV28 to TRBJ1-2; 7 bases map to TRBD1. CDR3 length: 14 residues. Germline lookup yields CDR1 MDHEN and CDR2 SYDVKM. V shed 7 bases, J shed 2 bases, and the junction held 7 bases outside the gene matches. The CDR3 here is CASTAMGQNYGYTF. CDR3 coding DNA: TGTGCCAGCACAGCTATGGGACAGAACTATGGCTACACCTTC.